This T cell receptor beta chain was obtained from a study of blood T cell repertoires in COVID-19. Method: immunoSEQ multiplex PCR; TCRdb's copy keeps in-frame clones and lacks some. The sample contains fewer than 350,000 clones, roughly 88% of which appear only once. J was trimmed by 6 bases and V by 1 base; bases with no gene match: 2. CDR3 length equals 13 residues. CDR1 is SGHNT, CDR2 YYREEE, per germline (reference sequence). This chain links TRBV5-4 with TRBJ1-2; 8 nucleotides line up with TRBD1. The receptor was isolated from a woman aged 25 to 45 with COVID-19, enrolled during active disease. Input material: peripheral blood. CDR3 in DNA: TGTGCCAGCAGCTTGCCAGGGGGCAATGGCTACACCTTC. Translation gives CASSLPGGNGYTF.